The clone carrying this T cell receptor beta chain was counted a few times. What it recognizes is unknown. Template-switching 5'RACE yielded the TCR cDNA; a universal primer site and UMIs were added in the process. TCRdb analysed the 5' RACE reads with MiXCR anew, one entry per CDR3 protein. The profile shows 500,000 to 650,000 distinct CDR3 sequences, more than 9% of them singletons. The data were taken from a study of T cells after yellow fever vaccination. Study-wide context: Low-cell-number fractions underwent preparation using SMART-Seq v4 Ultra Low Input. Study-level findings and limits: CD4 and CD8 compartments shared a small share of clonotypes, likely from convergent recombination. Boosting was followed by the reappearance of most primary-vaccination clones (just under 97% CD4, around 91% CD8).

V was pared by 7 bases and J by 2 bases, with 15 bases between. There are 14 residues in the CDR3. CDR1 and CDR2 from the germline V gene are ENHRY and SYGVKD. Sequencing used PBMCs, obtained on the day of the yellow fever booster vaccination. The TCR originated in a man between 25 and 39 years old who received the YFV17D yellow fever vaccine. The chain joins TRBV10-3 to TRBJ2-7; weak D call: TRBD1 (6 bases). The CDR3 region is CAITPGTTTYEQYF. In nucleotides, the CDR3 is TGTGCCATCACTCCCGGGACAACCACCTACGAGCAGTACTTC.